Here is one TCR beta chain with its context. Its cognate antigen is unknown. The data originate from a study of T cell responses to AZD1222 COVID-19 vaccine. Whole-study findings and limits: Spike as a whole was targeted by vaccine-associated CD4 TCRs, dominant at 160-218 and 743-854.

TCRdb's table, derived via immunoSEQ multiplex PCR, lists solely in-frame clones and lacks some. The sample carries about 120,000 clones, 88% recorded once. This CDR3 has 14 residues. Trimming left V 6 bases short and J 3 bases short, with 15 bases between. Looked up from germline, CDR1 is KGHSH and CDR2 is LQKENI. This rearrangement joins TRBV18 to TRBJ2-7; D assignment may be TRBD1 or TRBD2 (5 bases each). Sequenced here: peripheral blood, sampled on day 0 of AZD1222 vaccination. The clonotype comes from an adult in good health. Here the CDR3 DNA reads TGTGCCAGCTCGTTGGGGACGAGTTTCTACGAGCAGTACTTC. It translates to CASSLGTSFYEQYF.